The 10 T cell receptor beta chains below all came from one sample that was sequenced in a study of blood T cell repertoires in COVID-19 (dated by TCRdb to 2020 to 2022). Libraries came from the immunoSEQ multiplex PCR assay. What TCRdb holds here is the immuneACCESS table cut down to in-frame rearrangements. Part of the clones is not present; checked against another copy, under half of the missing clones reflect an unresolved V gene, and the others are unexplained. The sample table records more than 70,000 clones; roughly 80% of these occur just once. Of the sample, approximately 39% is held by the ten largest clones. Input material: peripheral blood. These receptors were collected from a woman in her 70s with acute or convalescent COVID-19.

V and J are TRBV7-8 and TRBJ2-1, with 9 positions matching TRBD1. The germline V gene encodes CDR1 SGHVS and CDR2 FQNEAQ. Trimming removed 4 bases from V and 7 bases from J; junction bases left unmatched: 14. The CDR3 runs to 17 residues. In DNA, the CDR3 is TGTGCCAGCAGCTCCGACCGTATCGGGACAGGGTCGAATGAGCAGTTCTTC. Its translation: CASSSDRIGTGSNEQFF.

This clone has only a few counts. V gene TRBV3-1 (or the pseudogene TRBV3-2) combines with J gene TRBJ1-3, with D possibly TRBD1 on 6 matching bases. Trimming pared 5 bases from V and 0 bases from J, leaving 14 bases between. This CDR3 comprises 16 residues. Germline V gene sequence: CDR1 LGHDT, CDR2 YNNKEL (reference sequence). The CDR3: CASSSGQHYSGNTIYF. CDR3 sequence (DNA): TGTGCCAGCAGCTCAGGACAGCATTACTCTGGAAACACCATATATTTT.

With regard to this clone: Other DNA sequences from this sample encode an identical CDR3 as well. The CDR3 is CASSVGPGVEAFF. In DNA, the CDR3 is TGTGCCAGCAGCGTAGGACCGGGAGTTGAAGCTTTCTTT. V is TRBV9 and J is TRBJ1-1; D gene unclear. The CDR3 spans 13 residues. CDR1 and CDR2 from the germline V gene are SGDLS and YYNGEE. V lost 0 bases and J 7 bases, leaving 10 bases between the germline ends.

The V and J genes are TRBV6-6 and TRBJ1-2; TRBD1 aligns across 7 bases. Per germline, CDR1 MNHNY and CDR2 SVGAGI (reference sequence). Germline trimming cut 4 bases from V and 5 bases from J; bases unmatched to any gene: 10. The CDR3 extends over 15 amino acids. This chain's CDR3 is CASSSLDRVGYGYTF. As DNA, the CDR3 is TGTGCCAGCAGTTCACTTGACAGGGTCGGGTATGGCTACACCTTC.

This sequence joins TRBV5-1 and TRBJ2-7, with 13 bases that match TRBD2. The CDR3 extends over 16 amino acids. With 4 bases clipped from V and 1 base from J, the junction kept 5 bases outside the gene matches. CDR1 and CDR2 from the germline V gene are SGHRS and YFSETQ. CDR3 in amino acids: CASSRGTSGNSYEQYF. The CDR3 DNA is TGCGCCAGCAGCAGAGGGACTAGCGGGAATTCCTACGAGCAGTACTTC.

The chain is built from TRBV15 and TRBJ1-6; D call uncertain. The V end was cut by 0 bases, the J end by 9 bases, with 15 bases between. The CDR3 extends over 16 amino acids. CDR1 is LNHNV, CDR2 YYDKDF, per germline (reference sequence). The CDR3 here is CATSRDSTVASSPLHF. Written as DNA, the CDR3 is TGTGCCACCAGCAGAGATTCCACAGTGGCAAGTTCACCCCTCCACTTT.

This clone appeared a single time. The rearrangement uses TRBV12-2 and TRBJ2-1; the DNA was not used to check the table's D call, TRBD2. TRBV12-2 has pseudogene status. The CDR3 is 17 amino acids. CDR3 nucleotides: TGTGCAAGTCGCTCGGGACTAGCGGGGGCGTCCTACAATGAGCAGTTCTTC. It yields the protein CASRSGLAGASYNEQFF.

The V call is TRBV4-1, the J call TRBJ2-7; the D gene is possibly TRBD2 (6 bases). The CDR3 has 14 amino acids. Germline CDR1 MGHRA, CDR2 YSYEKL. The V end was cut by 4 bases, the J end by 1 base, with 11 bases between. Written as DNA, the CDR3 is TGCGCCAGCAGCCCGCGGGACGGATCCTACGAGCAGTACTTC. Amino acids: CASSPRDGSYEQYF.

This chain joins TRBV10-2 and TRBJ2-5, with a possible D match to TRBD1 (6 bases). From germline, CDR1 is WSHSY and CDR2 SAAADI. This CDR3 is 14 amino acids long. V gave up 6 bases and J gave up 5 bases, with 16 bases separating them. The CDR3 sequence: CASRPELQGETQYF. In nucleotides, the CDR3 is TGCGCCAGCAGACCCGAACTGCAGGGGGAGACCCAGTACTTC.

V usage is TRBV29-1 and J usage is TRBJ1-6, with unresolved D. The CDR3 covers 15 residues. V lost 5 bases to trimming and J lost 0 bases, with 11 bases between them. The V gene's germline CDR1 is SQVTM and CDR2 ANQGSEA. CDR3: CSVSVDSSYNSPLHF. The CDR3 nucleotides are TGCAGCGTTTCCGTTGATAGCTCCTATAATTCACCCCTCCACTTT. Full variable domain (rest looked up from reference TRBV29-1 and TRBJ1-6): SAVISQKPSRDICQRGTSLTIQCQVDSQVTMMFWYRQQPGQSLTLIATANQGSEATYESGFVIDKFPISRPNLTFSTLTVSNMSPEDSSIYLCSVSVDSSYNSPLHFGNGTRLTVT.